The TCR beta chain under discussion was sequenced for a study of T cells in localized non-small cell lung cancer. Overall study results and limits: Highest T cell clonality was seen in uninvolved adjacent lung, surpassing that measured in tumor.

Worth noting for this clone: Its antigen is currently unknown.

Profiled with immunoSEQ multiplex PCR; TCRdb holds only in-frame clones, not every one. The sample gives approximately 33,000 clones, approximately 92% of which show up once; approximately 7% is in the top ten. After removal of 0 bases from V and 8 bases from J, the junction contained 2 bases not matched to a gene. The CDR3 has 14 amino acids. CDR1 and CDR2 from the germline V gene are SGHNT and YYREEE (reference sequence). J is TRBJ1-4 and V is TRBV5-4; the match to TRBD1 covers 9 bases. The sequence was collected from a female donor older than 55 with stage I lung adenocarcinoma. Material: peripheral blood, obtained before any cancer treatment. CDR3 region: CASSLVGTGEKLFF. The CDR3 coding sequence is TGTGCCAGCAGCTTGGTGGGGACAGGGGAAAAACTGTTTTTT.